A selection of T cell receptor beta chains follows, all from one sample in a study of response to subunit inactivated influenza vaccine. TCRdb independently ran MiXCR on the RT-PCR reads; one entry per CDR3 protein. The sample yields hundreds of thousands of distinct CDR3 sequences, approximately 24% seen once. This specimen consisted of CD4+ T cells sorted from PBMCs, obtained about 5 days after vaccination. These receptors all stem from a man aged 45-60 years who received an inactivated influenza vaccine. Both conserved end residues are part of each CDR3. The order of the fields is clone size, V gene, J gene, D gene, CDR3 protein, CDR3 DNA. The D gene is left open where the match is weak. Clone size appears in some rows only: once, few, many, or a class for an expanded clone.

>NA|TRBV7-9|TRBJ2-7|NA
CASSHRTSYEQYF
TGTGCCAGCAGCCACAGGACCAGCTACGAGCAGTACTTC
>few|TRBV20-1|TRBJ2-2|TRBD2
CSAKSPGGVDGELFF
TGCAGTGCTAAGAGCCCGGGGGGAGTGGACGGGGAGCTGTTTTTT
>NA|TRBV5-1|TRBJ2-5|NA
CASSLGAQQETQYF
TGCGCCAGCAGCTTGGGGGCACAACAAGAGACCCAGTACTTC
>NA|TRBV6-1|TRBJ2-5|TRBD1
CASLPLGQGALLGTQYF
TGTGCCAGCCTACCCCTAGGACAGGGGGCTCTGTTAGGGACCCAGTACTTC
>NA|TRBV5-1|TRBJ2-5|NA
CASTPGGAQETQYF
TGCGCCAGCACCCCAGGAGGCGCGCAGGAGACCCAGTACTTC
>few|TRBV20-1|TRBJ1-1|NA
CSARRAGIGNTEAFF
TGCAGTGCTAGAAGGGCAGGAATAGGGAACACTGAAGCTTTCTTT
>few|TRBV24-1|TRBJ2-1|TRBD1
CATSDYKTGDNEQFF
TGTGCCACCAGTGATTATAAGACAGGGGACAATGAGCAGTTCTTC
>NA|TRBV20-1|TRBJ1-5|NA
CSARDGGLSSNQPQHF
TGCAGTGCTAGAGATGGGGGGCTTTCTAGCAATCAGCCCCAGCATTTT
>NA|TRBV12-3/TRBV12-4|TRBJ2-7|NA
CASTQTGEQYF
TGTGCCAGCACCCAGACGGGCGAGCAGTACTTC
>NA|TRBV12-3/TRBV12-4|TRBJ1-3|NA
CASSLAGVASGNTIYF
TGTGCCAGCAGTTTAGCGGGAGTCGCCTCTGGAAACACCATATATTTT
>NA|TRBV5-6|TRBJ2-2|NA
CASSLNAPGPGELFF
TGTGCCAGCAGCTTGAATGCCCCAGGACCCGGGGAGCTGTTTTTT